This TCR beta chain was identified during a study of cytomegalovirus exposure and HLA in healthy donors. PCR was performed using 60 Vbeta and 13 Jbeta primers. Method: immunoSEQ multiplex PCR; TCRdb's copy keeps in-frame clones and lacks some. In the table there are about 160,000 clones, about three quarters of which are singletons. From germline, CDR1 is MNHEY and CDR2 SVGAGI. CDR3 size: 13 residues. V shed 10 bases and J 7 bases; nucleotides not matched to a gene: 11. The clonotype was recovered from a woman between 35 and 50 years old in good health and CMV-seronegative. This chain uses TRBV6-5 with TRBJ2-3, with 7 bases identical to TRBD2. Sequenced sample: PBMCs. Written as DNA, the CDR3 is TGTGCCATAGGCGTTCCGGGGGGAAATACGCAGTATTTT. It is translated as CAIGVPGGNTQYF.